Listed here are 18 T cell receptor beta chains from one sample, sequenced in a study of control samples from healthy donors and cancer patients. TCRdb's table, derived via immunoSEQ multiplex PCR, lists solely in-frame clones and lacks some. Of about 130,000 clones detected, around nine tenths appear once; the ten largest clones hold less than 2.5%. The specimen sequenced was blood. The receptors originated from a man aged 18 to 30 in good health.

There are a few counts of this clone. The chain links TRBV4-1 to TRBJ1-4, with a tentative D call TRBD1 (5 bases). Trimming shortened V by 8 bases and J by 3 bases, and 16 bases separated the two germline ends. This CDR3 spans 15 amino acids. Germline assignment: CDR1 MGHRA and CDR2 YSYEKL. The CDR3 reads CASGPGVRSNEKLFF. Written as DNA, the CDR3 is TGCGCCAGCGGACCGGGGGTTAGGTCTAATGAAAAACTGTTTTTT.

The chain carries TRBV19 and TRBJ2-1, with a weak D call TRBD1 (5 bases). V lost 7 bases and J 2 bases, leaving 12 bases between the germline ends. CDR3 length equals 14 residues. The germline CDR1 and CDR2 sequences are LNHDA and SQIVND (reference sequence). CDR3 amino acids: CASTRDSAYNEQFF. CDR3 bases: TGTGCCAGTACCCGAGACAGCGCCTACAATGAGCAGTTCTTC.

The chain joins TRBV20-1 to TRBJ2-1; the D is unclear. Germline V lookup: CDR1 DFQATT, CDR2 SNEGSKA (reference sequence). The V gene lost 0 bases and the J gene lost 10 bases, with 7 bases spanning the gap. The CDR3 runs to 11 residues. CDR3 coding DNA: TGCAGTGCTAGAGACTGGCGGGAGCAGTTCTTC. Translation: CSARDWREQFF.

The V gene is TRBV6-1, the J gene TRBJ2-7; D uncertain. The germline V and J ends were trimmed by 3 bases and 3 bases, with 9 bases remaining between them. There are 13 residues in the CDR3. Looked up from germline, CDR1 is MNHNS and CDR2 is SASEGT. CDR3 nucleotides: TGTGCCAGCAGTGAGGTTAGCCGCTACGAGCAGTACGTC. This translates into CASSEVSRYEQYV.

This chain links TRBV29-1 with TRBJ1-5; D uncertain. Trimming stripped 4 bases from V and 4 bases from J, with 11 bases between. The CDR3 loop spans 13 amino acids. Germline V gene sequence: CDR1 SQVTM, CDR2 ANQGSEA. CDR3 sequence (DNA): TGCAGCGTTGTCGTGGACCCAAATCAGCCCCAGCATTTT. Protein product: CSVVVDPNQPQHF.

The V call is TRBV10-1, the J call TRBJ1-6, with D unresolved. This CDR3 is 14 amino acids long. Trimming left V 3 bases short and J 6 bases short, with 9 bases between. Germline V gene lookup returns CDR1 WNHNN and CDR2 SYGVQD (reference sequence). The CDR3 nucleotides are TGCGCCAGCAGTGACGGCAGTTTTAATTCACCCCTCCACTTT. It translates to CASSDGSFNSPLHF.

The chain recombines TRBV5-6 with TRBJ1-5; TRBD1 might be the D (5 bases). Trimming shortened V by 4 bases and J by 4 bases, and 9 bases separated the two germline ends. This CDR3 spans 13 amino acids. Germline lookup yields CDR1 SGHDT and CDR2 YYEEEE. CDR3 nucleotides: TGTGCCAGCAGCCGACAGTCTAATCAGCCCCAGCATTTT. It codes for CASSRQSNQPQHF.

The chain recombines TRBV4-2 with TRBJ1-6; no clear D. CDR3 length equals 16 residues. V was shortened by 0 bases and J by 9 bases, with 15 bases between the two germline ends. The germline V gene has CDR1 LGHNA and CDR2 YNFKEQ. The DNA of the CDR3 is TGTGCCAGCAGCCAAGACTCAGACAAAGGCGTTTCACCCCTCCACTTT. This encodes CASSQDSDKGVSPLHF.

In its sample, this clone was seen once. This chain joins TRBV15 and TRBJ1-5; D remains ambiguous. CDR1 and CDR2 (germline): LNHNV, YYDKDF (reference sequence). The length of the CDR3 is 13 residues. The V and J ends lost 1 base and 4 bases respectively, with 5 bases between them. The CDR3 bases are TGTGCCACCAGCAGAGTACCGAATCAGCCCCAGCATTTT. It specifies CATSRVPNQPQHF.

The rearrangement joins TRBV5-1 to TRBJ2-2; 7 bases match TRBD1. V was pared by 3 bases and J by 5 bases, with 7 bases of the junction left unmatched. This CDR3 has 15 amino acids. Germline V gives CDR1 SGHRS, CDR2 YFSETQ. In DNA, the CDR3 is TGCGCCAGCAGCTCACGAGGGGGCCAGACCGGGGAGCTGTTTTTT. Residues: CASSSRGGQTGELFF.

This chain's CDR3 is CASSRKAGTSIETQYF. DNA for the CDR3: TGTGCCAGCAGCAGAAAAGCCGGGACTAGTATAGAGACCCAGTACTTC. The J gene is TRBJ2-5, the V gene TRBV21-1; TRBD2, the table's D call, lacks a check against the DNA. TRBV21-1 is tagged as a pseudogene. There are 16 residues in the CDR3.

The V and J genes are TRBV12-5 and TRBJ1-5; no definite D call. This CDR3 is built from 11 residues. V was trimmed by 5 bases and J by 5 bases, leaving 4 bases between them. CDR1 and CDR2 from the germline V gene are LGHNT and FRNRAP. The CDR3 bases are TGTGCTAGTGGTGTAGATCAGCCCCAGCATTTT. Protein: CASGVDQPQHF.

This chain uses TRBV6-6 with TRBJ2-7; D is unclear. V was trimmed by 5 bases and J by 0 bases, leaving 8 bases between them. Germline CDR1 and CDR2: MNHNY and SVGAGI (reference sequence). This CDR3 contains 13 residues. In nucleotides, the CDR3 is TGTGCCAGCAGTCCGTTGACCTCCTACGAGCAGTACGTC. Its translation: CASSPLTSYEQYV.

This chain's CDR3 is CASSLAGASADTQYF. The CDR3 coding sequence is TGTGCCAGCAGCTTGGCGGGAGCCTCCGCAGATACGCAGTATTTT. The rearrangement links TRBV5-4 to TRBJ2-3; D is perhaps TRBD2 (6 bases). The ends were cut back, 0 bases at V and 4 bases at J, with 12 bases in the middle. The CDR3 runs to 15 residues. CDR1 SGHNT and CDR2 YYREEE come from the germline V gene (reference sequence).

CDR3 coding DNA: TGTGCCAGCAGCTTAGGGGGACAGCTGAACACAGATACGCAGTATTTT. It yields the protein CASSLGGQLNTDTQYF. The rearrangement links TRBV7-9 to TRBJ2-3, with 7 bases fitting TRBD1. The trim removed 1 base at V and 2 bases at J, leaving 6 bases unmatched. Germline values: CDR1 SEHNR, CDR2 FQNEAQ (reference sequence). CDR3 length: 16 amino acids. The whole variable domain, remainder taken from reference TRBV7-9 and TRBJ2-3, is DTGVSQNPRHKITKRGQNVTFRCDPISEHNRLYWYRQTLGQGPEFLTYFQNEAQLEKSRLLSDRFSAERPKGSFSTLEIQRTEQGDSAMYLCASSLGGQLNTDTQYFGPGTRLTVL.

Turning to this clone: This sample also contains other DNA sequences that code for the same CDR3. J is TRBJ1-5 and V is TRBV30; possible D gene TRBD1, 5 bases. The germline V and J ends were trimmed by 0 bases and 2 bases, with 5 bases remaining between them. The CDR3 runs 13 residues. CDR1 and CDR2 (germline): GTSNPN, SVGIG (reference sequence). The CDR3 region has the DNA TGTGCCTGGAGTGTACAGGGCAATCAGCCCCAGCATTTT. The encoded protein is CAWSVQGNQPQHF.

The chain carries TRBV27 and TRBJ1-4, with no clear D. Trimming cost V 3 bases and J 5 bases, with 13 bases left between them. There are 15 residues in the CDR3. CDR1 MNHEY and CDR2 SMNVEV come from the germline V gene (reference sequence). The CDR3 loop reads CASSFARTTNEKLFF. In nucleotides, the CDR3 is TGTGCCAGCAGTTTTGCGCGGACTACGAATGAAAAACTGTTTTTT. Full variable domain (missing parts from reference TRBV27 and TRBJ1-4): EAQVTQNPRYLITVTGKKLTVTCSQNMNHEYMSWYRQDPGLGLRQIYYSMNVEVTDKGDVPEGYKVSRKEKRNFPLILESPSPNQTSLYFCASSFARTTNEKLFFGSGTQLSVL.

The rearrangement links TRBV6-1 to TRBJ2-1, with D perhaps TRBD1 (5 bases). Germline values: CDR1 MNHNS, CDR2 SASEGT. The CDR3 extends over 15 amino acids. V was shortened by 2 bases and J by 0 bases, with 8 bases between the two germline ends. The CDR3 DNA reads as TGTGCCAGCAGTGAATTGCAGGGCTCCTACAATGAGCAGTTCTTC. As protein: CASSELQGSYNEQFF.